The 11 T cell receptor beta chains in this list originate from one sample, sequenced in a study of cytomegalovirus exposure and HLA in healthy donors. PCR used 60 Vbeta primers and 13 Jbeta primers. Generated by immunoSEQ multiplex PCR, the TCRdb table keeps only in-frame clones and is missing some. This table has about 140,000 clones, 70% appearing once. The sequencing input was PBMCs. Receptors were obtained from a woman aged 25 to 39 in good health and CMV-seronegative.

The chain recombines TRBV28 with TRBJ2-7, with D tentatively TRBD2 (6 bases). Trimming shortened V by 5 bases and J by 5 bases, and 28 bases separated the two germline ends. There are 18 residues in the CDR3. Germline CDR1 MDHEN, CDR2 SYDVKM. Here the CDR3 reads CASSQRQLAVLGLDEQYF. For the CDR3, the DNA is TGTGCCAGCAGTCAGAGACAATTAGCGGTTTTAGGTCTCGACGAGCAGTACTTC.

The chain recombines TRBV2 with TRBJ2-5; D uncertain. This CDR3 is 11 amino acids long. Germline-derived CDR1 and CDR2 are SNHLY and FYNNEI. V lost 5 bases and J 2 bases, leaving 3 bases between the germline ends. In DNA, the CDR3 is TGTGCCAGCAGTTCTCAAGAGACCCAGTACTTC. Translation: CASSSQETQYF.

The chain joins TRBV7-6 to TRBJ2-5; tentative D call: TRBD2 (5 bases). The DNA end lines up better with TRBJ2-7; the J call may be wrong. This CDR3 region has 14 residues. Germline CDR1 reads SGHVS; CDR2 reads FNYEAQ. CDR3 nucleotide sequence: TGTGCCAGCAGCACCCGAACTACTAGCTACGAGCAGTACTTC. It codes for CASSTRTTSYEQYF.

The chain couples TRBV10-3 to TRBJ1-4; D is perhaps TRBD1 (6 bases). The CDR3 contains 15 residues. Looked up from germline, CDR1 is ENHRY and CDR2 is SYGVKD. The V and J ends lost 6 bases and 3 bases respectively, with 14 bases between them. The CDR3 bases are TGTGCCATCAGGAACACAGGGCGTCCTAATGAAAAACTGTTTTTT. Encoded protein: CAIRNTGRPNEKLFF.

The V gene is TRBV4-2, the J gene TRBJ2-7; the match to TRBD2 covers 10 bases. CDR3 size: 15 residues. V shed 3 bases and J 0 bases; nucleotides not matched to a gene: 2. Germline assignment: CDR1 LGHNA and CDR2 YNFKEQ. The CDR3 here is CASSHGLAASYEQYV. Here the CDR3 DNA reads TGTGCCAGCAGCCACGGACTAGCGGCCTCCTACGAGCAGTACGTC.

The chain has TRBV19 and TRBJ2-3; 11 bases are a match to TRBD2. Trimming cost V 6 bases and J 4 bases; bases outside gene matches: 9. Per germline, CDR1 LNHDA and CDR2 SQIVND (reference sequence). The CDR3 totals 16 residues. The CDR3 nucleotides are TGTGCCAGTAGACCCCGACTAGCGGGATGGCCAGATACGCAGTATTTT. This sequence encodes CASRPRLAGWPDTQYF.

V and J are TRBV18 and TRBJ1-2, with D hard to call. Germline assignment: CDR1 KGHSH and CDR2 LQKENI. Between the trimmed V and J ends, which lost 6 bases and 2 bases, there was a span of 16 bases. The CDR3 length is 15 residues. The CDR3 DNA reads TGTGCCAGCTCTCCAGACGCCGGAGAGAACTATGGCTACACCTTC. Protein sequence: CASSPDAGENYGYTF.

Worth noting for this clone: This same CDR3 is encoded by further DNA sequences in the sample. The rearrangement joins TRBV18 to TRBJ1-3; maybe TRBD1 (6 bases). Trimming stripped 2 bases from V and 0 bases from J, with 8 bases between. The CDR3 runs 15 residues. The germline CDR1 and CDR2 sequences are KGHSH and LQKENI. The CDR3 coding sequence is TGTGCCAGCTCACCAGGGACAAACTCTGGAAACACCATATATTTT. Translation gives CASSPGTNSGNTIYF.

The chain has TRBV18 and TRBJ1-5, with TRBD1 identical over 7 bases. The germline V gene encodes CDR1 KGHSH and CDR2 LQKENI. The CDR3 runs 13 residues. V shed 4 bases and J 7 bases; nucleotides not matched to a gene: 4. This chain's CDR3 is CASSQGAEQPQHF. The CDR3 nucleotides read TGTGCCAGCTCACAGGGGGCGGAGCAGCCCCAGCATTTT.

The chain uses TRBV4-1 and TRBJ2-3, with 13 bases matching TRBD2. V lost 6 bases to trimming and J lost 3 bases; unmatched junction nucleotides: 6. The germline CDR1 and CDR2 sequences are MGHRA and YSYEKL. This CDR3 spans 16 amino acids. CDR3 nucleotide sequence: TGCGCCAGCAGACGACTAGCGGGAGGCAGTACAGATACGCAGTATTTT. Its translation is CASRRLAGGSTDTQYF.

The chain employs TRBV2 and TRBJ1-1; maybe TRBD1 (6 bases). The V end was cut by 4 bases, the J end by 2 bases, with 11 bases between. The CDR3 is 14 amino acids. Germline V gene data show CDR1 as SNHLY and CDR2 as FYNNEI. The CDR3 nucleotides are TGTGCCAGCAGTGGCTGGACAGATAACACTGAAGCTTTCTTT. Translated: CASSGWTDNTEAFF.